This is a list of T cell receptor beta chains from one sample in a study of blood T cell repertoires in COVID-19. This table comes from immunoSEQ multiplex PCR, and its TCRdb copy is limited to in-frame clones, with some not included. The sample yields 75,000 to 95,000 clones, around nine tenths seen once. The sequenced material came from peripheral blood. The receptors stem from a man aged 60-69 years with acute or convalescent COVID-19. CDR3s include the opening cysteine and the closing phenylalanine or tryptophan. D genes are given only for firm matches. Only part of the rows carry a size: once, few, many, or a class if the clone is expanded.

clone_size j_call v_call d_call cdr3_nt cdr3_aa
. TRBJ1-2 TRBV7-2 TRBD1 TGTGCCAGCAGCTCTACACCCCTACGACAGGGGAGCTTGGGCTACACCTTC CASSSTPLRQGSLGYTF
. TRBJ2-5 TRBV30 TRBD2 TGTGCCTGGAGTTCGTATGGGCGGGGGGGCCTGGAGACCCAGTACTTC CAWSSYGRGGLETQYF
. TRBJ1-2 TRBV9 . TGTGCCAGCAGGAAGGGGGAAAACTATGGCTACACCTTC CASRKGENYGYTF
. TRBJ1-2 TRBV30 . TGTGCCTGGAGGGCGGGAGGCCATAACTATGGCTACACCTTC CAWRAGGHNYGYTF
few TRBJ1-2 TRBV10-1 . TGCGCCAGCAGTGAGTCATTGGGGGCTTATGGCTACACCTTC CASSESLGAYGYTF
. TRBJ1-5 TRBV5-6 TRBD1 TGTGCCAGCAGCTCGGGGACAGGGGGCGGGCAGCCCCAGCATTTT CASSSGTGGGQPQHF
. TRBJ1-2 TRBV4-3 TRBD1 TGCGCCAGCAGCCAAAATTACAGGGGGCGTTCTAACTATGGCTACACCTTC CASSQNYRGRSNYGYTF
. TRBJ1-2 TRBV30 TRBD1 TGTGCCTGGGCACCAGGGGGGTCATTAGGCGGCTACACCTTC CAWAPGGSLGGYTF
. TRBJ2-5 TRBV2 TRBD2 TGTGCCAGCGAACGGGACTACGGGAGCGAGACCCAGTACTTC CASERDYGSETQYF
. TRBJ1-1 TRBV29-1 . TGCAGCGTTGAGGGGCGGGAGACGGACACTGAAGCTTTCTTT CSVEGRETDTEAFF
once TRBJ1-1 TRBV18 . TGTGCCAGCTCCCCCCGGGAGACTCTGAACACTGAAGCTTTCTTT CASSPRETLNTEAFF
. TRBJ2-7 TRBV12-3/TRBV12-4 . TGTGCCAGCAGTGCAGGGGGGCTACGGCAGTACTTC CASSAGGLRQYF
. TRBJ1-2 TRBV19 TRBD1 TGTGCCAGTAGTATATTCTACCGGGACAGGGGGGAAGGCTACACCTTC CASSIFYRDRGEGYTF
. TRBJ2-3 TRBV5-1 . TGCGCCAGCACTATGACAGGCACAGATACGCAGTATTTT CASTMTGTDTQYF
. TRBJ1-4 TRBV7-2 TRBD1 TGTGCCAGCAGCTTAAGAGGACGGGGGACAGCTAATGAAAAACTGTTTTTT CASSLRGRGTANEKLFF
. TRBJ2-1 TRBV12-3/TRBV12-4 . TGTGCCAGCAGTTCGTTTAATGAGCAGTTCTTC CASSSFNEQFF
. TRBJ2-2 TRBV5-1 TRBD2 TGCGCCAGCAGCTCCTTCGCGGGGGGGGACACCGGGGAGCTGTTTTTT CASSSFAGGDTGELFF
few TRBJ1-6 TRBV5-6 . TGTGCCAGCAGCTTGGAATTCCGGGGGGTCGGGGCCCTCCACTTT CASSLEFRGVGALHF
. TRBJ2-7 TRBV5-4 TRBD1 TGTGCCAGCAGCGCGGACAGGGGCTCCTACGAGCAGTACTTC CASSADRGSYEQYF
. TRBJ2-7 TRBV6-2/TRBV6-3 . TGTGCCAGCAGTTACTCAGGGGACTTCCCTTCCTACGAGCAGTACTTC CASSYSGDFPSYEQYF